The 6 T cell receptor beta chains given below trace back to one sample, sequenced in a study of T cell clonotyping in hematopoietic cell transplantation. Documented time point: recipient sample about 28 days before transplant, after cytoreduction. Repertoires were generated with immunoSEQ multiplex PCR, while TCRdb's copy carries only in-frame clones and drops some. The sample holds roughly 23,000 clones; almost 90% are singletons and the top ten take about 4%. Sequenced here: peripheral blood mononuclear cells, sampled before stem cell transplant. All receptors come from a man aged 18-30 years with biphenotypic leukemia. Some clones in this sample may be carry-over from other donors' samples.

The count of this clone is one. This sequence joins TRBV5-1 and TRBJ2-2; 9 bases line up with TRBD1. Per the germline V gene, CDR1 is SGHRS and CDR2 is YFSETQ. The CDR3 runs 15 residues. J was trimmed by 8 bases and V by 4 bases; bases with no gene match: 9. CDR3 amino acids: CASSPGTGWSGELFF. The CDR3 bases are TGCGCCAGCAGCCCCGGGACAGGGTGGAGTGGGGAGCTGTTTTTT.

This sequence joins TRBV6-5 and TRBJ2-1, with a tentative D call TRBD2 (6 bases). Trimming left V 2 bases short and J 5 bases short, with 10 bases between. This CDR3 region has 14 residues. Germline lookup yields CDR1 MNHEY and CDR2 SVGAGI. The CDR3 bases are TGTGCCAGCAGTTACGGCGGGGCTAACAATGAGCAGTTCTTC. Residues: CASSYGGANNEQFF.

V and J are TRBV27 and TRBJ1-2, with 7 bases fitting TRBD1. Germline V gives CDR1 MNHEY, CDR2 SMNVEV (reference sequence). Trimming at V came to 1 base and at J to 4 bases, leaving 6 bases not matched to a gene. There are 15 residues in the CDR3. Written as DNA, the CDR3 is TGTGCCAGCAGTTTATACACAGGGGCCAGCTATGGCTACACCTTC. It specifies CASSLYTGASYGYTF.

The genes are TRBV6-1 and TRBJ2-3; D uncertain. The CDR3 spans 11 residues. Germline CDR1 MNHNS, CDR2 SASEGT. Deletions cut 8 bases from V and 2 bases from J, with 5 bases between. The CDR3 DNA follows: TGTGCCAGCGGCCCCACAGATACGCAGTATTTT. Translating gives CASGPTDTQYF.

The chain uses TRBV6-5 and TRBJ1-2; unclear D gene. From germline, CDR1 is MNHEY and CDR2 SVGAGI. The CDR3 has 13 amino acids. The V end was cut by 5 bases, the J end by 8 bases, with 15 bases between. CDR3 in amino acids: CASSLRADWGYTF. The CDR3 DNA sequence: TGTGCCAGCAGTCTCCGTGCGGATTGGGGCTACACCTTC.

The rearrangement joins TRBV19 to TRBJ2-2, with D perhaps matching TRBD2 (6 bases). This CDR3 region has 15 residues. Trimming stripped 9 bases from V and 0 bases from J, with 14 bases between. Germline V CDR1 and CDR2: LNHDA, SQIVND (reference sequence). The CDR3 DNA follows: TGTGCCAGCTCATTCGCGGGATCGAACACCGGGGAGCTGTTTTTT. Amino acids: CASSFAGSNTGELFF.